This T cell receptor (beta chain) is from a study of STAT5B mutations in CD4+ large granular lymphocyte leukemia. TCRdb's table, derived via immunoSEQ multiplex PCR, lists solely in-frame clones and lacks some. The data show some 30,000 clones, about four fifths seen once. Buffy coats from healthy blood donors served as controls. CDR1 and CDR2 (germline): KGHSH, LQKENI. This CDR3 region has 14 residues. Germline trimming cut 6 bases from V and 4 bases from J; bases unmatched to any gene: 8. The chain links TRBV18 to TRBJ2-7; 8 bases match TRBD1. The sequenced material came from CD4+ T cells from blood buffy coats. The origin of this receptor is a human donor in good health. The CDR3 protein is CASSGGTGGYEQYF. The DNA of the CDR3 is TGTGCCAGCTCGGGTGGGACAGGTGGTTACGAGCAGTACTTC.